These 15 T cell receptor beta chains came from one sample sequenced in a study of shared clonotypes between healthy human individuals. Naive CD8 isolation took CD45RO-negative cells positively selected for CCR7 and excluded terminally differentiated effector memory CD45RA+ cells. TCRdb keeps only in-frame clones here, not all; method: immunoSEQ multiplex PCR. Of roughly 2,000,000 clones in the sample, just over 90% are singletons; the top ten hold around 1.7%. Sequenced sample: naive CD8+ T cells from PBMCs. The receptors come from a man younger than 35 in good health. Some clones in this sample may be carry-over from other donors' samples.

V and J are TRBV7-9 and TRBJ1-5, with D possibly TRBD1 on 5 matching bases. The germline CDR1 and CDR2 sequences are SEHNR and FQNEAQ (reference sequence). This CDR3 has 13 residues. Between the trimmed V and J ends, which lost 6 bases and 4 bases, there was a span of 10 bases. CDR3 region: CASRSGLNQPQHF. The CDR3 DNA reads TGTGCCAGCAGGTCGGGGCTTAATCAGCCCCAGCATTTT.

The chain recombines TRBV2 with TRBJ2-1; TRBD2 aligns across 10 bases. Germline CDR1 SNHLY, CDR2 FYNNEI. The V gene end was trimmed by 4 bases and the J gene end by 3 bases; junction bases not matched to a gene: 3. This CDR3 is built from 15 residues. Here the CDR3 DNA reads TGTGCCAGCAGTGGAGCGGGAGGGAACTACAATGAGCAGTTCTTC. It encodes CASSGAGGNYNEQFF. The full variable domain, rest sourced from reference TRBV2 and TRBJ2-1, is EPEVTQTPSHQVTQMGQEVILRCVPISNHLYFYWYRQILGQKVEFLVSFYNNEISEKSEIFDDQFSVERPDGSNFTLKIRSTKLEDSAMYFCASSGAGGNYNEQFFGPGTRLTVL.

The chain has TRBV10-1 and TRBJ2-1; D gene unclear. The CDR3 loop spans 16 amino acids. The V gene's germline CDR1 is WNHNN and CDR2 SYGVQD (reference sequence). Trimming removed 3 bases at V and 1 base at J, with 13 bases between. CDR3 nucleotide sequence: TGCGCCAGCAGTGATTCATGGGGTCAGTCCTACAATGAGCAGTTCTTC. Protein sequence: CASSDSWGQSYNEQFF.

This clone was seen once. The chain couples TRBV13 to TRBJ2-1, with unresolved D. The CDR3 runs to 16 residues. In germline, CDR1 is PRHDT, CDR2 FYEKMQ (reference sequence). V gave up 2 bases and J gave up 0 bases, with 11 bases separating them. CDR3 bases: TGTGCCAGCAGCTTATCTCCCAGGAGCTCCTACAATGAGCAGTTCTTC. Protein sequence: CASSLSPRSSYNEQFF.

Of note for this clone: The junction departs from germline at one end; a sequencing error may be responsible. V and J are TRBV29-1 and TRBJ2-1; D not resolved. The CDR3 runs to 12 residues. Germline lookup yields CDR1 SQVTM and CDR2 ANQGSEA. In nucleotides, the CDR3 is TGCAGCGTCCGATCGAGCACTATTAAAGATATCTTC. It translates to CSVRSSTIKDIF.

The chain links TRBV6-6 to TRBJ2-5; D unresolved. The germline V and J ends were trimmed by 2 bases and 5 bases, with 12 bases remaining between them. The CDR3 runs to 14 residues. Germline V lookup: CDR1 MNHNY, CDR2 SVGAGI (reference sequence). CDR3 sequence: CASSYLRVDETQYF. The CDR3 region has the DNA TGTGCCAGCAGTTACCTTAGGGTCGATGAGACCCAGTACTTC.

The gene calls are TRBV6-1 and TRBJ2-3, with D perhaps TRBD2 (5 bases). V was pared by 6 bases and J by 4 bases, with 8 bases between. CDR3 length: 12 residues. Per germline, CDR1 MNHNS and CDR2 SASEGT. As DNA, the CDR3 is TGTGCCAGCAGAGGACTGGCAGATACGCAGTATTTT. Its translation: CASRGLADTQYF.

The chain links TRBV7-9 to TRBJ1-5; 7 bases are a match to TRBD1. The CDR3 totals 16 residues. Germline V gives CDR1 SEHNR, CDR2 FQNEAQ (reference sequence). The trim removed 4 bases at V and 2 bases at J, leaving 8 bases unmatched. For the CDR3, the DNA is TGTGCCAGCAGCTCTGCCCGAGGGGGCGGCAATCAGCCCCAGCATTTT. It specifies CASSSARGGGNQPQHF. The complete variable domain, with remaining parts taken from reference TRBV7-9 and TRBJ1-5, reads DTGVSQNPRHKITKRGQNVTFRCDPISEHNRLYWYRQTLGQGPEFLTYFQNEAQLEKSRLLSDRFSAERPKGSFSTLEIQRTEQGDSAMYLCASSSARGGGNQPQHFGDGTRLSIL.

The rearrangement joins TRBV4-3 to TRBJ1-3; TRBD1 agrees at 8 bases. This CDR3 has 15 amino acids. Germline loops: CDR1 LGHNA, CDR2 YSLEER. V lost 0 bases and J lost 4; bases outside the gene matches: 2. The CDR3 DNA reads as TGCGCCAGCAGCCAAGATTGGGACAGGGGAAACACCATATATTTT. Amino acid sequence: CASSQDWDRGNTIYF.

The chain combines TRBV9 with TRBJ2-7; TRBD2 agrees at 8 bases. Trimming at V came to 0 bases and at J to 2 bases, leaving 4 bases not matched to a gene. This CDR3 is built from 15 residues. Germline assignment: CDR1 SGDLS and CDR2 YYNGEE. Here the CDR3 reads CASSVGPGGAYEQYF. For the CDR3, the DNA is TGTGCCAGCAGCGTAGGGCCGGGAGGGGCCTACGAGCAGTACTTC. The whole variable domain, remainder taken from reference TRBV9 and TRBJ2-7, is DSGVTQTPKHLITATGQRVTLRCSPRSGDLSVYWYQQSLDQGLQFLIQYYNGEERAKGNILERFSAQQFPDLHSELNLSSLELGDSALYFCASSVGPGGAYEQYFGPGTRLTVT.

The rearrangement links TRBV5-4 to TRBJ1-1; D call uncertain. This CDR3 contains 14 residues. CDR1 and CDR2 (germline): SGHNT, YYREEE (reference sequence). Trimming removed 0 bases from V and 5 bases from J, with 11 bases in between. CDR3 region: CASSLGWGGTEAFF. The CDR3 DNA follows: TGTGCCAGCAGCTTGGGGTGGGGAGGGACTGAAGCTTTCTTT. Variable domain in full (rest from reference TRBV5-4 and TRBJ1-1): ETGVTQSPTHLIKTRGQQVTLRCSSQSGHNTVSWYQQALGQGPQFIFQYYREEENGRGNFPPRFSGLQFPNYSSELNVNALELDDSALYLCASSLGWGGTEAFFGQGTRLTVV.

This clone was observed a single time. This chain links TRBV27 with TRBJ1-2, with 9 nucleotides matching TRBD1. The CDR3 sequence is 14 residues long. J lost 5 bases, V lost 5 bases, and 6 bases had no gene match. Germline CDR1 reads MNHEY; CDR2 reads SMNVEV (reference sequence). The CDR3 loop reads CASSVAGTGYGYTF. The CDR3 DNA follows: TGTGCCAGCAGTGTAGCCGGGACAGGGTATGGCTACACCTTC.

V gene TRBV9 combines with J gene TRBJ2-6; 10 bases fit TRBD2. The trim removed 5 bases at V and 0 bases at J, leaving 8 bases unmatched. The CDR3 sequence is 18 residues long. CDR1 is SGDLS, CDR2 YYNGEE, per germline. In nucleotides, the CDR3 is TGTGCCAGCAGTTTTTTTAGCGGGAGGACCTCTGGGGCCAACGTCCTGACTTTC. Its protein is CASSFFSGRTSGANVLTF.

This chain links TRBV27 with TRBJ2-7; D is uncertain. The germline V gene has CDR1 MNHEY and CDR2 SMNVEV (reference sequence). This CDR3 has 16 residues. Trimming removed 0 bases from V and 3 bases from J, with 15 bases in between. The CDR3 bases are TGTGCCAGCAGTTTATCCTTGAGTGCCCAAATCTACGAGCAGTACTTC. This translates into CASSLSLSAQIYEQYF.

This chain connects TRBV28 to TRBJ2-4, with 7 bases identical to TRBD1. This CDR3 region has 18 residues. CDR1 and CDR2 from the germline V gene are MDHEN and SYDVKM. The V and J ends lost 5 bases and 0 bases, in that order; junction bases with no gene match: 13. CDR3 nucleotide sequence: TGTGCCAGCAGTCCGGACCGTACAGGGGTTTCAGCCAAAAACATTCAGTACTTC. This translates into CASSPDRTGVSAKNIQYF.